This T cell receptor beta chain was found in a study of early stage breast cancer tumors (TCRdb year 2017). General notes on the study: Of the approximately 15 invasive breast tumors, approximately 11 were found to be estrogen receptor-positive, progesterone receptor-positive and HER2-negative. Of the approximately twelve ER+/PR+/HER2- tumors, eight were classified as invasive ductal carcinomas and four as invasive lobular carcinomas. On average, each sample had 8.5 to 10-fold read coverage. The samples as a whole yielded about 2,400,000 detected templates, corresponding to roughly 1 million unique clonotypes. Study-level results and caveats: Because the cohort was small, a breakdown by tumor subtype could not be done. Tumors showed roughly 2.5-fold higher T cell density and higher clonality than adjacent normal breast tissue. Enriched TCRB sequences shared across patients were mostly commonly generated sequences, unlikely to play an important role in the tumor microenvironment. Repertoires from blood and normal breast were more alike than repertoires from blood and tumor, and in about 85% of the 16 patients, comparing each tissue with blood separated tumor from normal. Sequencing bulk genomic DNA from unsorted cells could not capture chain pairing or functional markers like CD4, CD8 and FOXP3.

Of note for this clone: No cognate antigen has been identified for it. Base-call qualities are not available, and no considerably larger clone is one nucleotide away.

Two independent genomic DNA replicates were amplified for each sample, with around 0.5 ug used for blood and approximately 1.5 ug for tumor or normal breast. Following the manufacturer's instructions, the ImmunoSeq Intro kit was used to carry out TCRB sequencing on genomic DNA. Multiplex PCR was run for 31 cycles using proprietary primers and spike-in control sequences for absolute quantification. Single-end 150-bp reads were used to sequence an 87-bp fragment spanning the CDR3 and the flanking V and J genes. Each lane of an Illumina MiSeq running version 3.0 chemistry carried seven multiplexed samples, with two replicates apiece. The paper's processing steps were these. Raw data were processed with the vendor's proprietary pipeline, and both replicates were merged into a single result per sample. A clonotype was defined as productive rearrangements that share the same V-gene family, CDR3 amino acid sequence and J-gene segment. Clonality was computed as 1 minus the normalized Shannon entropy (Pielou evenness) of TCRB abundances. T cell density was estimated as total templates divided by the number of input cells, with the number of input cells inferred from the DNA input amount. Recon was used with default parameters to estimate total repertoire diversity and clonality. Clonotypes with over 0.1% abundance in tumor and at least 32-fold higher abundance in tumor than in normal breast were defined as tumor-enriched. The table comes from immuneACCESS by way of TCRdb, which keeps in-frame sequences with V and J called. Part of the clones is missing from these tables; in studies checked, under half for an unresolved V gene and the rest for unknown reasons. The V and J calls and clone size are taken from that table; D and trimming were inferred from the DNA. The sample records over 25,000 clones, roughly 78% of which are singletons. Roughly 12% of the sample comes from the top ten.

The study profiled bulk TCR beta-chain repertoires in matched peripheral blood, tumor and adjacent normal breast tissue taken from roughly 17 patients with early-stage breast cancer. Before surgery, about 4.5-11 mL of whole blood was collected into EDTA tubes and then processed within 2 hours. Peripheral blood mononuclear cells were isolated by Ficoll-Paque centrifugation in SepMate-50 tubes. For storage in liquid nitrogen, PBMCs were cryopreserved as aliquots of about 1.7 to 4.5 million cells in around 90% FBS with 10% DMSO. The Qiagen AllPrep DNA/RNA Mini kit was used for genomic DNA extraction. V is trimmed back by 4 bases and J by 8 bases, and the junction contains 7 bases that no gene match accounts for. Spanning cysteine to phenylalanine, the CDR3 consists of 14 amino acids. Only the CDR3 portion is preserved as DNA: 42 bases, with reading frame beginning at the first base. Based on the germline V gene (reference sequence), the CDR1 and CDR2 sequences are SEHNR and FQNEAQ.

The sequenced sample was blood. Recombination linked TRBV7-9 to TRBJ1-4; 7 junctional bases match TRBD1. This clonotype was sampled from a person in their sixties with breast cancer. The sequence in DNA is TGTGCCAGCAGCTCGACAGGGACGTTCGAAAAACTGTTTTTT. This is translated as CASSSTGTFEKLFF.